This is a list of T cell receptor beta chains from one sample in a study of blood T cell repertoires in COVID-19. TCRdb's copy holds only in-frame clones and misses some; the assay was immunoSEQ multiplex PCR. The table shows some 220,000 clones, with 80% occurring only once. Material: peripheral blood. The receptors here all came from a human donor in a cohort sampled during active COVID-19. CDR3s include the opening cysteine and the closing phenylalanine or tryptophan. Part of the rows lack a size; the others show once, few, many or a class for expanded clones.

>TRBJ2-5|.|TRBV4-3
CASSQERAGGYLQETQYF
>TRBJ1-6|.|TRBV15
CATSGAGNSPLHF
>TRBJ1-5|.|TRBV28
CASSLITVSNQPQHF
>TRBJ1-1|.|TRBV15
CATSSLQTANTEAFF
>TRBJ1-1|once|TRBV19
CASSRGDRRGEAFF
>TRBJ1-1|.|TRBV28
CASNDRGYRAFF
>TRBJ2-1|few|TRBV10-3
CATLAGGIYNEQFF
>TRBJ1-1|.|TRBV28
CASSQSRLNALNTEAFF
>TRBJ1-4|.|TRBV5-5
CASSSPEGPTNEKLFF
>TRBJ2-1|.|TRBV6-5
CASSYSTAGSYNEQFF
>TRBJ2-7|few|TRBV5-6
CASSAGGSLEQYF
>TRBJ2-2|.|TRBV3-1/TRBV3-2
CASSQMGLATGELFF
>TRBJ1-1|.|TRBV2
CASSGTALGAFF
>TRBJ1-5|.|TRBV28
CASSPRTGTNQPQHF
>TRBJ2-1|.|TRBV10-1
CASSEPGLAGVRGDEQFF
>TRBJ1-3|.|TRBV28
CGTGRSGNTIYF
>TRBJ2-3|once|TRBV7-9
CASSLGVQLGGTQYF
>TRBJ1-2|.|TRBV7-3
CASSLTDRVLGGYTF
>TRBJ2-7|.|TRBV14
CASSLSGGSYEQYF
>TRBJ2-1|.|TRBV3-1/TRBV3-2
CASSRASITNEQFF
>TRBJ2-7|once|TRBV24-1
CATSDLAIGYEQYF
>TRBJ2-5|.|TRBV4-1
CASSPHPGERGAEWETQYF
>TRBJ2-5|.|TRBV10-3
CAISESGEGVEETQYF
>TRBJ2-1|.|TRBV4-1
CASSQASGGYNEQFF
>TRBJ2-5|.|TRBV7-8
CASSAVTSGRRRETQYF
>TRBJ2-7|.|TRBV12-3/TRBV12-4
CASSLVVSYEQYF
>TRBJ2-7|.|TRBV6-5
CASSYPRTSGGGEQYF
>TRBJ1-4|.|TRBV5-4
CASSFGGGQGENEKLFF
>TRBJ1-5|.|TRBV28
CASSLRDSLNQPQHF
>TRBJ2-4|.|TRBV24-1
CATRGGTTKNIQYF
>TRBJ1-1|once|TRBV5-1
CASSLLGGESEAFF
>TRBJ2-7|.|TRBV13
CASSLRASGTYEQYF
>TRBJ2-7|.|TRBV5-4
CASSFTGTSRYEQYF
>TRBJ2-5|.|TRBV5-1
CASSLADRGETQYF
>TRBJ1-5|.|TRBV24-1
CATSDAGGSQPQHF
>TRBJ2-7|once|TRBV27
CASSLNRGSEQYF
>TRBJ2-5|.|TRBV5-8
CASSLKIPGETQYF
>TRBJ2-7|.|TRBV3-1/TRBV3-2
CASSQGGQTYEQYF
>TRBJ1-1|few|TRBV7-3
CASSSGANTEAFF
>TRBJ2-5|few|TRBV28
CASSSTHSEGETQYF
>TRBJ2-1|.|TRBV7-2
CASSTRTQGWEQFF
>TRBJ2-3|.|TRBV11-3
CASSLGSGEGDTQYF